Shown below are 18 T cell receptor beta chains from a single sample sequenced in a study of Ad26.COV2.S vaccination and SARS-CoV-2 variants. Documented treatment: some 19 received Ad26.COV2.S at low or high dose, single or two shots; several received placebo; per-sample allocation not given. After the first vaccine or placebo injection, samples were drawn on day 63. The assay was immunoSEQ multiplex PCR, and TCRdb's table has in-frame clones only and misses some. The sample shows around 250,000 clones, around 87% of them seen only once. The sequenced sample was peripheral blood, obtained in a trial of Ad26.COV2.S vaccine versus placebo. The origin of the receptors is a person aged 18-65 years who received the Ad26.COV2.S COVID-19 vaccine or a placebo.

The chain employs TRBV28 and TRBJ1-3; 12 bases are a match to TRBD1. In germline, CDR1 is MDHEN, CDR2 SYDVKM. The CDR3 is 15 amino acids. The V gene end was trimmed by 4 bases and the J gene end by 3 bases; junction bases not matched to a gene: 1. The CDR3 region is CASSWDRGRGNTIYF. CDR3 DNA: TGTGCCAGCAGTTGGGACAGGGGGCGTGGAAACACCATATATTTT.

The V gene is TRBV21-1, the J gene TRBJ1-5. TRBV21-1 is flagged as a pseudogene. The CDR3 consists of 16 residues. The CDR3 reads CASRGPWEYSNQPQHF. The CDR3 DNA follows: TGTGCCAGCAGGGGACCTTGGGAGTATAGCAATCAGCCCCAGCATTTT.

In its sample, this clone was seen once. The chain recombines TRBV7-2 with TRBJ2-7; D might be TRBD2 (6 bases). Germline V gene data show CDR1 as SGHTA and CDR2 as FQGNSA. V was shortened by 5 bases and J by 1 base, with 12 bases between the two germline ends. CDR3 length: 14 amino acids. CDR3 DNA: TGTGCCAGCAGCAGCCGGGACTGGTCCTACGAGCAGTACTTC. Translation gives CASSSRDWSYEQYF.

The rearrangement joins TRBV19 to TRBJ2-5; no firm D call. This CDR3 has 15 amino acids. From germline, CDR1 is LNHDA and CDR2 SQIVND (reference sequence). V lost 1 base to trimming and J lost 0 bases, with 9 bases between them. This chain's CDR3 is CASSIAGSYQETQYF. The DNA of the CDR3 is TGTGCCAGTAGTATAGCAGGCAGTTACCAAGAGACCCAGTACTTC.

The rearrangement joins TRBV28 to TRBJ2-5, with D possibly matching TRBD1 (6 bases). This CDR3 has 14 amino acids. Deletions cut 5 bases from V and 1 base from J, with 11 bases between. Per the germline V gene, CDR1 is MDHEN and CDR2 is SYDVKM. The CDR3 DNA reads as TGTGCCAGCAGTCAAGGACAGACCCAAGAGACCCAGTACTTC. Translating gives CASSQGQTQETQYF. Looking up the rest from reference TRBV28 and TRBJ2-5 gives the full variable domain: DVKVTQSSRYLVKRTGEKVFLECVQDMDHENMFWYRQDPGLGLRLIYFSYDVKMKEKGDIPEGYSVSREKKERFSLILESASTNQTSMYLCASSQGQTQETQYFGPGTRLLVL.

The V call is TRBV5-8, the J call TRBJ2-3; D might be TRBD1 (6 bases). CDR1 SGHTS and CDR2 YDEGEE come from the germline V gene. Trimming shortened V by 0 bases and J by 3 bases, and 14 bases separated the two germline ends. This CDR3 spans 16 amino acids. The CDR3, as DNA: TGTGCCAGCAGCTTGGCCCGGGGCCAGGGGACAGATACGCAGTATTTT. It codes for CASSLARGQGTDTQYF.

This chain uses TRBV27 with TRBJ1-2; TRBD1 matches at 7 bases. The CDR3 spans 16 residues. Germline V gene lookup returns CDR1 MNHEY and CDR2 SMNVEV (reference sequence). Trimming at V came to 0 bases and at J to 7 bases, leaving 11 bases not matched to a gene. The CDR3 nucleotides are TGTGCCAGCAGTTTATCGCAAAATACAGGGGTGGCTGGCTACACCTTC. This gives the protein CASSLSQNTGVAGYTF.

The V call is TRBV28, the J call TRBJ1-4; D call uncertain. The CDR3 runs 12 residues. Germline values: CDR1 MDHEN, CDR2 SYDVKM. Trimming took off 6 bases at V and 4 bases at J, with 6 bases between the two ends. This chain's CDR3 is CASSPFNEKLFF. In DNA, the CDR3 is TGTGCCAGCAGCCCTTTTAATGAAAAACTGTTTTTT.

J is TRBJ2-3 and V is TRBV6-5; 8 positions match TRBD2. Germline V gene sequence: CDR1 MNHEY, CDR2 SVGAGI. V lost 6 bases to trimming and J lost 6 bases; unmatched junction nucleotides: 8. This CDR3 contains 14 residues. The CDR3: CASSLAGPPDTQYF. The CDR3 DNA sequence: TGTGCCAGCAGCTTAGCGGGGCCGCCGGATACGCAGTATTTT.

J is TRBJ2-7 and V is TRBV11-2; TRBD2 is a possible D gene (6 bases). V was trimmed by 2 bases and J by 2 bases, leaving 13 bases between them. Looked up from germline, CDR1 is SGHAT and CDR2 is FQNNGV. The CDR3 has 15 residues. The CDR3 region is CASSLLEGRAYEQYF. CDR3 sequence (DNA): TGTGCCAGCAGCTTATTGGAGGGCAGGGCCTACGAGCAGTACTTC. Using reference TRBV11-2 and TRBJ2-7 for the parts outside the CDR3, the full variable domain is EAGVAQSPRYKIIEKRQSVAFWCNPISGHATLYWYQQILGQGPKLLIQFQNNGVVDDSQLPKDRFSAERLKGVDSTLKIQPAKLEDSAVYLCASSLLEGRAYEQYFGPGTRLTVT.

This chain joins TRBV10-3 and TRBJ2-5; 7 nucleotides align to TRBD1. This CDR3 comprises 16 residues. The junction had 8 bases not matched to a gene; V was cut back by 0 bases and J by 4 bases. The V gene's germline CDR1 is ENHRY and CDR2 SYGVKD. This CDR3 is CAISESAGGHRETQYF. CDR3 coding DNA: TGTGCCATCAGTGAGTCAGCAGGGGGACATCGAGAGACCCAGTACTTC.

The chain joins TRBV25-1 to TRBJ2-1; 11 nucleotides match TRBD2. The CDR3 runs 16 residues. Trimming at V came to 3 bases and at J to 4 bases, leaving 5 bases not matched to a gene. The germline gives CDR1 MGHDK, CDR2 SYGVNS. The chain's CDR3 is CASSDWTSGQYNEQFF. The CDR3 bases are TGTGCCAGCAGTGACTGGACTAGCGGGCAATACAATGAGCAGTTCTTC.

In DNA form, the CDR3 reads TGTGCCAGCAGCGTAGGTAGTGAAACTGAAGCTTTCTTT. Protein sequence: CASSVGSETEAFF. This chain connects TRBV9 to TRBJ1-1, with D hard to call. CDR3 length: 13 residues. The ends were cut back, 0 bases at V and 5 bases at J, with 8 bases in the middle. Germline V gene sequence: CDR1 SGDLS, CDR2 YYNGEE.

The chain couples TRBV11-2 to TRBJ2-3; 8 positions match TRBD2. The CDR3 totals 16 residues. CDR1 is SGHAT, CDR2 FQNNGV, per germline. J gave up 6 bases and V 1 base, and 9 bases lay outside the gene matches. CDR3 nucleotides: TGTGCCAGCAGCTTAGGACTAGCGTCAGTGGTGGATACGCAGTATTTT. The encoded protein is CASSLGLASVVDTQYF.

V usage is TRBV2 and J usage is TRBJ2-7; D is uncertain. The CDR3 runs to 13 residues. Trimming cost V 1 base and J 4 bases, with 8 bases left between them. Germline loops: CDR1 SNHLY, CDR2 FYNNEI. DNA for the CDR3: TGTGCCAGCAGTGAAGGGCGCAGGTACGAGCAGTACTTC. It specifies CASSEGRRYEQYF.

The V and J genes are TRBV6-5 and TRBJ2-2; 7 nucleotides match TRBD1. The germline V gene has CDR1 MNHEY and CDR2 SVGAGI. This CDR3 is built from 14 residues. The V and J ends lost 5 bases and 3 bases, in that order; junction bases with no gene match: 3. The CDR3 here is CASSRDSHTGELFF. The CDR3 region has the DNA TGTGCCAGCAGTAGGGACAGCCACACCGGGGAGCTGTTTTTT.

J is TRBJ2-5 and V is TRBV7-2; the D gene is possibly TRBD2 (5 bases). Germline V gene sequence: CDR1 SGHTA, CDR2 FQGNSA. V lost 5 bases, J lost 5 bases, and 15 bases lay in between. There are 14 residues in the CDR3. CDR3 DNA: TGTGCCAGCAGCCTGCGGGCCCCGGGGGAGACCCAGTACTTC. This encodes CASSLRAPGETQYF.

The V gene is TRBV3-1 (or the pseudogene TRBV3-2), the J gene TRBJ2-1, with TRBD2 matching over 12 bases. V dropped 0 bases and J dropped 11; count of bases not matched to a gene: 2. There are 14 residues in the CDR3. The germline gives CDR1 LGHDT, CDR2 YNNKEL (reference sequence). For the CDR3, the DNA is TGTGCCAGCAGCCAAGAGGGGACTAGCGGGCAGCAGTTCTTC. The encoded protein is CASSQEGTSGQQFF.